This T cell receptor beta chain was captured in a study of vaccination and CD4 T cells after COVID-19. Treatment given: roughly ten-day PBMC culture with coronavirus spike peptide pools or control peptides (ViraFEST assay). Of note for this clonotype: Its antigen is unidentified.

Sequenced with the Oncomine TCR Beta short-read assay was DNA taken from cultured CD4+ T cells. In TCRdb, the PCR reads were re-called with MiXCR into one record per CDR3 protein. The table has some 14,000 distinct CDR3 sequences, roughly 56% seen once. V shed 5 bases, J shed 0 bases, and the junction held 18 bases outside the gene matches. The CDR3 is 19 amino acids. Germline V gene sequence: CDR1 SGHTA, CDR2 FQGNSA. The clonotype originates from a human donor who had recovered from COVID-19. The sequencing input was CD4+ T cells from blood, cultured in vitro. This chain joins TRBV7-2 and TRBJ1-1; 7 positions match TRBD1. This chain's CDR3 is CASSPRWGVGGAMNTEAFF. Here the CDR3 DNA reads TGTGCCAGCAGCCCCAGGTGGGGTGTAGGGGGCGCGATGAACACTGAAGCTTTCTTT.